These 5 T cell receptor beta chains were sequenced from one sample in a study of T cells in Graves' hyperthyroidism and ophthalmopathy. Amplification of TCR beta CDR3 regions used RNA as the template. When the TCR CDR3 underwent first-round RT-PCR, the HTBI primer set was used. TCRdb itself ran the multiplex PCR reads through MiXCR, one entry per CDR3 protein. The sample has hundreds of thousands of distinct CDR3 sequences; about half are singletons. Sequencing was performed on peripheral blood or thyroid tissue (not recorded which). The receptors come from a woman aged 18-35 years with Graves' hyperthyroidism.

The chain joins TRBV19 to TRBJ2-7, with 8 bases that match TRBD1. The J call may be faulty, since TRBJ2-1 better matches the DNA end. The CDR3 contains 14 residues. Looked up from germline, CDR1 is LNHDA and CDR2 is SQIVND (reference sequence). The chain's CDR3 is CASSPDREAHEQFF. CDR3 in DNA: TGTGCCAGTAGCCCGGACAGGGAGGCCCATGAGCAGTTCTTC.

V is TRBV2 and J is TRBJ2-6; 11 bases map to TRBD2. Germline values: CDR1 SNHLY, CDR2 FYNNEI. V gave up 6 bases and J gave up 6 bases; unmatched junction bases: 1. The CDR3 has 14 amino acids. In DNA form, the CDR3 reads TGTGCCAGCAGGGGACTAGCGGAGGCCAACGTCCTGACTTTC. This translates into CASRGLAEANVLTF.

This clonotype has at least ten counts. The genes are TRBV2 and TRBJ1-5; TRBD1 might be the D (5 bases). Germline V gene data show CDR1 as SNHLY and CDR2 as FYNNEI. This CDR3 is 17 amino acids long. V lost 4 bases and J 0 bases, leaving 16 bases between the germline ends. CDR3: CASSAEASGHSNQPQHF. The CDR3 bases are TGTGCCAGCAGTGCTGAGGCGTCAGGGCATAGCAATCAGCCCCAGCATTTT.

This clonotype was seen only a few times. This chain uses TRBV6-5 with TRBJ2-5; maybe TRBD2 (5 bases). The CDR3 consists of 15 residues. The V gene's germline CDR1 is MNHEY and CDR2 SVGAGI. Trimming pared 6 bases from V and 5 bases from J, leaving 19 bases between. In DNA, the CDR3 is TGTGCCAGCAGCTCCTCGGGATATCCCCGGGAGACCCAGTACTTC. This encodes CASSSSGYPRETQYF.

This sequence joins TRBV2 and TRBJ2-5; TRBD1 might be the D (6 bases). The CDR3 spans 14 residues. Trimming removed 2 bases from V and 0 bases from J, with 7 bases in between. From germline, CDR1 is SNHLY and CDR2 FYNNEI. The CDR3: CASSEQGHQETQYF. CDR3 nucleotides: TGTGCCAGCAGTGAACAGGGGCACCAAGAGACCCAGTACTTC. The full variable domain, its missing parts supplied by reference TRBV2 and TRBJ2-5, is EPEVTQTPSHQVTQMGQEVILRCVPISNHLYFYWYRQILGQKVEFLVSFYNNEISEKSEIFDDQFSVERPDGSNFTLKIRSTKLEDSAMYFCASSEQGHQETQYFGPGTRLLVL.